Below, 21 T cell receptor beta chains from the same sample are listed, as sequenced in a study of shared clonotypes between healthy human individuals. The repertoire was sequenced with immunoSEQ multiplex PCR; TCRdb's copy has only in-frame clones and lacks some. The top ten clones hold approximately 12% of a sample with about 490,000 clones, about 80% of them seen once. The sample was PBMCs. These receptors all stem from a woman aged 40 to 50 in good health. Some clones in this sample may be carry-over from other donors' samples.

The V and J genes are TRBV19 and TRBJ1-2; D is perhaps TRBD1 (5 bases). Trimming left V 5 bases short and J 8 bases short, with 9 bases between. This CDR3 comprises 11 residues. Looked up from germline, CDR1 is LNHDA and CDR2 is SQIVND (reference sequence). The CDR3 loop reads CASSPGRGYTF. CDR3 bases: TGTGCCAGTAGTCCAGGGAGAGGCTACACCTTC.

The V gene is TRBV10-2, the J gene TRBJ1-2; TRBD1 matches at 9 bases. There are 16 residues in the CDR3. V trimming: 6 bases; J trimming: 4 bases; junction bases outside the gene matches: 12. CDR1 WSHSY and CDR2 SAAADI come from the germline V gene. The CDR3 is CASRPPDRGPFYGYTF. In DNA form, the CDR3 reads TGCGCCAGCAGGCCCCCGGACAGGGGACCCTTCTATGGCTACACCTTC.

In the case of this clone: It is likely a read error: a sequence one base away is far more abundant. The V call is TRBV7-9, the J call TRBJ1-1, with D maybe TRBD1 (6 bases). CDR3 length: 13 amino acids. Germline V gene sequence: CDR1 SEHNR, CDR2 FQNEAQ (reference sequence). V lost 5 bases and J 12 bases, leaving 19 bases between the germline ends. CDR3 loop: CASSPTGTRSSFF. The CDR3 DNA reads TGTGCCAGCAGCCCAACCGGGACAAGGAGTTCTTTCTTT.

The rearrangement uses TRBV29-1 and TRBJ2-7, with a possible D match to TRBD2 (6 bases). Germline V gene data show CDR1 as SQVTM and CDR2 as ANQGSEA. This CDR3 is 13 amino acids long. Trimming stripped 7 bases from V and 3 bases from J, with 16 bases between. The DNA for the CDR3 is TGCAGCGGTGGAGCGGGCCATAACTACGAGCAGTACTTC. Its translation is CSGGAGHNYEQYF.

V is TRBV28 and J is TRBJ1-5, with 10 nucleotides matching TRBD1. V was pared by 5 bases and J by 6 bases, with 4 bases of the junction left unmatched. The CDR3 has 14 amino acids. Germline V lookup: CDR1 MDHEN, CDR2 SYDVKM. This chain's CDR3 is CASSRTGGIQPQHF. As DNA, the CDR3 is TGTGCCAGCAGTCGGACAGGGGGAATTCAGCCCCAGCATTTT.

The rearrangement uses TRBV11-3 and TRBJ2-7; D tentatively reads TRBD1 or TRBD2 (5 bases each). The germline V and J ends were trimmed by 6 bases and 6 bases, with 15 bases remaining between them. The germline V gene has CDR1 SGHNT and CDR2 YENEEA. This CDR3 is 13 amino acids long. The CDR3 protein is CASSLFRESEQYF. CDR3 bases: TGTGCCAGCAGTTTATTCAGGGAGAGCGAGCAGTACTTC.

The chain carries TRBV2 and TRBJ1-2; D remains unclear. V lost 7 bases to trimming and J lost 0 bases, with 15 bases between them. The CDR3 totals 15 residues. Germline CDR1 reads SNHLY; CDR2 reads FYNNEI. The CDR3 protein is CASNSDQITNYGYTF. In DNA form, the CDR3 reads TGTGCCAGCAATTCTGATCAAATAACTAACTATGGCTACACCTTC.

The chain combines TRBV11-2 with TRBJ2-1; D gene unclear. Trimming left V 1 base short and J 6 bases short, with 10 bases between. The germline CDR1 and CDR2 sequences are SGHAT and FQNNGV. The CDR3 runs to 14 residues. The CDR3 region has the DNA TGTGCCAGCAGCTTAGTCCTCTTGGGCAATGAGCAGTTCTTC. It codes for CASSLVLLGNEQFF.

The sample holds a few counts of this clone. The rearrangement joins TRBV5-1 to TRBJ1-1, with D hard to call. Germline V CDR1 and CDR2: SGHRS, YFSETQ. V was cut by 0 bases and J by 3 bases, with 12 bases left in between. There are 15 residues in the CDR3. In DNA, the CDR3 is TGCGCCAGCAGCTTGGAGAACAGCTTGGACACTGAAGCTTTCTTT. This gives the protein CASSLENSLDTEAFF. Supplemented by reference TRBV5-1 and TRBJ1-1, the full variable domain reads KAGVTQTPRYLIKTRGQQVTLSCSPISGHRSVSWYQQTPGQGLQFLFEYFSETQRNKGNFPGRFSGRQFSNSRSEMNVSTLELGDSALYLCASSLENSLDTEAFFGQGTRLTVV.

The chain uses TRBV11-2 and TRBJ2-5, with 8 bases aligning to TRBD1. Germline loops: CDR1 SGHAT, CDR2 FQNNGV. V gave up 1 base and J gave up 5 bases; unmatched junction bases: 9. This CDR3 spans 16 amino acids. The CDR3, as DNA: TGTGCCAGCAGCTTAGCCGGGACAGGCGTACGGGAGACCCAGTACTTC. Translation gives CASSLAGTGVRETQYF.

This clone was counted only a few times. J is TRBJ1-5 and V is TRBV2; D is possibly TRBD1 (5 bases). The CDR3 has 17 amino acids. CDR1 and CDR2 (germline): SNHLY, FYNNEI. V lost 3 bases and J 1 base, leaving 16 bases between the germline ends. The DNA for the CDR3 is TGTGCCAGCAGTGACGAGACAGACTTCGGCAGCAATCAGCCCCAGCATTTT. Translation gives CASSDETDFGSNQPQHF.

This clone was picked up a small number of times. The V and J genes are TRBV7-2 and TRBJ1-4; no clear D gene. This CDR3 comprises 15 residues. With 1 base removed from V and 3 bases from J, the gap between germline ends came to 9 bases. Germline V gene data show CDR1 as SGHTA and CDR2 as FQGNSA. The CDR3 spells CASSLVAGSNEKLFF. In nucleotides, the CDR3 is TGTGCCAGCAGCTTAGTTGCCGGATCTAATGAAAAACTGTTTTTT.

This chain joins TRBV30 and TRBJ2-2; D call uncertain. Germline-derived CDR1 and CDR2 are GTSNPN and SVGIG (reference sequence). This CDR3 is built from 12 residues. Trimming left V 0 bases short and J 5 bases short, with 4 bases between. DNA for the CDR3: TGTGCCTGGAGTGTATTTACCGGGGAGCTGTTTTTT. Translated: CAWSVFTGELFF.

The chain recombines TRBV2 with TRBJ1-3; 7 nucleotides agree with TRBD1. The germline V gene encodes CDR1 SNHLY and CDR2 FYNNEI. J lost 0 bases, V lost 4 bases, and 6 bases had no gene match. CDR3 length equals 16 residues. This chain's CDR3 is CASSGDSQHSGNTIYF. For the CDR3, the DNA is TGTGCCAGCAGTGGGGACAGCCAACACTCTGGAAACACCATATATTTT.

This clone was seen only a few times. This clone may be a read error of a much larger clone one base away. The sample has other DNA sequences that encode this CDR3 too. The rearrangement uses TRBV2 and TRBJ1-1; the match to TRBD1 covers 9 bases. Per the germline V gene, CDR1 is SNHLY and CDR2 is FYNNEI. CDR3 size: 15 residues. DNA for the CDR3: TGCGCCAGCAGTGAAGCGGACAGGGGCAACTTTGAAGCTTTCTTT. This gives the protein CASSEADRGNFEAFF. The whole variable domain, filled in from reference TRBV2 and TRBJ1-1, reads EPEVTQTPSHQVTQMGQEVILRCVPISNHLYFYWYRQILGQKVEFLVSFYNNEISEKSEIFDDQFSVERPDGSNFTLKIRSTKLEDSAMYFCASSEADRGNFEAFFGQGTRLTVV.

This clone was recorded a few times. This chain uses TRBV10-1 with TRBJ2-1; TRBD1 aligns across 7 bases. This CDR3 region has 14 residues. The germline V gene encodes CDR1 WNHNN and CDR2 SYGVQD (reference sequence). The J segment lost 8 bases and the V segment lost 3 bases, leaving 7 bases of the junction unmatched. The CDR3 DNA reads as TGCGCCAGCAGTGACGGGGCAGGGGGATATGAGCAGTTCTTC. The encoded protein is CASSDGAGGYEQFF.

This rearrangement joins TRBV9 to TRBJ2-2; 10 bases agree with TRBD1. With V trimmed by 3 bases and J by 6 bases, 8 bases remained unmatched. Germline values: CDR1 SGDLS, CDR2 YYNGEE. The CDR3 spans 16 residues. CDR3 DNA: TGTGCCAGCAGCGCCCCGGGACAGGGGTTCGCCGGGGAGCTGTTTTTT. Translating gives CASSAPGQGFAGELFF. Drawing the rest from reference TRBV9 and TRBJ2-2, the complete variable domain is DSGVTQTPKHLITATGQRVTLRCSPRSGDLSVYWYQQSLDQGLQFLIQYYNGEERAKGNILERFSAQQFPDLHSELNLSSLELGDSALYFCASSAPGQGFAGELFFGEGSRLTVL.

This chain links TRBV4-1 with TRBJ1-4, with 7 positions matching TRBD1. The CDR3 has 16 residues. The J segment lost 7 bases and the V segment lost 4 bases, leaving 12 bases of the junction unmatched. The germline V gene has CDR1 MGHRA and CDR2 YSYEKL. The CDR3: CASSPKRGGAGEKLFF. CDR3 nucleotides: TGCGCCAGCAGCCCAAAAAGAGGGGGCGCCGGTGAAAAACTGTTTTTT.

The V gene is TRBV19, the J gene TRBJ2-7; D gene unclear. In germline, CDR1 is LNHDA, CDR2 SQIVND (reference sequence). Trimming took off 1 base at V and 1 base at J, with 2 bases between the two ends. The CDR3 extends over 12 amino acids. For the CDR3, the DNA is TGTGCCAGTAGTATAGGTTCCTACGAGCAGTACTTC. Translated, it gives CASSIGSYEQYF.

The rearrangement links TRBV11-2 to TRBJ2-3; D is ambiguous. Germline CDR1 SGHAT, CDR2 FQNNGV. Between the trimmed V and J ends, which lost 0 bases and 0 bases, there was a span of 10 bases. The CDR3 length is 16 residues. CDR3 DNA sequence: TGTGCCAGCAGCTTAGATCTTAGGGTTAGCACAGATACGCAGTATTTT. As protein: CASSLDLRVSTDTQYF.

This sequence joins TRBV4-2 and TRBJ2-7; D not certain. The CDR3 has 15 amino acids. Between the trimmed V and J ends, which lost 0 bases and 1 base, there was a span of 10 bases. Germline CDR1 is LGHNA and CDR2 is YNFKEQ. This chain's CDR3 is CASSQEEQSSYEQYF. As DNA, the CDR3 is TGTGCCAGCAGCCAAGAGGAACAGTCATCCTACGAGCAGTACTTC.